Reported below is one TCR beta chain. The CDR3 sequence is 18 residues long. The germline V gene has CDR1 MNHEY and CDR2 SMNVEV (reference sequence). V lost 6 bases, J lost 6 bases, and 20 bases stayed unmatched. Generated by immunoSEQ multiplex PCR, the TCRdb table keeps only in-frame clones and is missing some. The sample has about 730,000 clones; approximately 85% are singletons. This specimen belongs to a study of shared T cell receptors in the human thymus. The sample was also reused in another study, on human thymus T cells. That investigation notes: Thymus was obtained from resections taken during corrective heart surgery. Apparent skewing of V and J gene usage characterized both thymic and blood repertoires. A high degree of thymic repertoire overlap among unrelated individuals was reported in related research.

The V call is TRBV27, the J call TRBJ1-1, with 9 nucleotides matching TRBD1. The TCR was taken from a girl under three years old with a congenital heart defect. Sequencing was carried out using thymocytes. For the CDR3, the DNA is TGTGCCAGCAGCTCCCCGGGACAGGGTCTGAAAATACACTCTGAAGCTTTCTTT. Translating it yields CASSSPGQGLKIHSEAFF.